These 7 T cell receptor beta chains were sequenced from one sample in a study of T cells in women clearing cervical HPV infection. Assay: immunoSEQ multiplex PCR; the TCRdb copy retains only in-frame clones and omits some. Across 15,000 to 20,000 clones, the top ten clones capture around 14% of the sample. Sample: blood buffy coat. These receptors originate from a woman between 18 and 69 years old with a cervical HPV16 infection that either progressed to CIN3+ or cleared (not recorded which).

Remarks on this clone: The read gets to within 3 residues of the CDR3 end, and the germline J gene fills in the rest. The rearrangement links TRBV2 to TRBJ2-7, with a possible D match to TRBD1 (6 bases). V lost 5 bases and J lost 3, with 11 bases in between. Germline CDR1 and CDR2: SNHLY and FYNNEI. CDR3 length equals 13 residues. The CDR3 spells CASSSGVNYEQYF. CDR3 bases read: TGTGCCAGCAGTTCAGGGGTTAACTACGAG.

With respect to this clone: The missing CDR3 end, 3 residues past where the read stops, is filled in from the germline J gene. The chain uses TRBV2 and TRBJ1-4; D may be TRBD1 (6 bases). V dropped 5 bases and J dropped 4 bases, with 14 bases sitting between them. Germline V gives CDR1 SNHLY, CDR2 FYNNEI. This CDR3 spans 15 amino acids. The CDR3 reads CASSPGQINNEKLFF. The sequenced part of the CDR3 DNA is TGTGCCAGCAGTCCAGGACAGATAAATAATGAAAAA.

Comments on this clone: With the read ending 3 residues before the CDR3 end, the germline J gene is used to fill in that end. The chain has TRBV5-6 and TRBJ2-2, with 7 positions matching TRBD2. The CDR3 loop spans 15 amino acids. The J segment lost 7 bases and the V segment lost 0 bases, leaving 6 bases of the junction unmatched. Looked up from germline, CDR1 is SGHDT and CDR2 is YYEEEE. Here the CDR3 reads CASSLGSSGSGELFF. The sequenced part of the CDR3 DNA is TGTGCCAGCAGCTTGGGATCTAGCGGCAGCGGGGAG.

For this clone: Read sequence stops 3 residues before the CDR3 end, and the germline J gene provides the missing end. This chain joins TRBV24-1 and TRBJ2-1; 7 bases align to TRBD2. The CDR3 runs to 16 residues. With V trimmed by 4 bases and J by 8 bases, 13 bases remained unmatched. Germline V CDR1 and CDR2: KGHDR, SFDVKD. This CDR3 reads CATSEHEGGGNHEQFF. The CDR3 DNA, read in part, is TGTGCCACCAGTGAACACGAGGGCGGGGGAAATCATGAG.

Worth noting for this clone: The read ends 3 residues early relative to the CDR3; the germline J gene fills the gap. V and J are TRBV29-1 and TRBJ1-2; weak D call: TRBD1 (5 bases). The germline gives CDR1 SQVTM, CDR2 ANQGSEA. This CDR3 contains 13 residues. Trimming shortened V by 4 bases and J by 7 bases, and 16 bases separated the two germline ends. CDR3 residues: CSVAGTRGSGYTF. The CDR3 DNA, read in part, is TGCAGCGTTGCCGGAACCCGGGGGTCTGGC.

Note on this clone: The read ends 3 residues early relative to the CDR3; the germline J gene fills the gap. The chain combines TRBV30 with TRBJ1-6; D remains ambiguous. Trimming cost V 2 bases and J 6 bases, with 20 bases left between them. From germline, CDR1 is GTSNPN and CDR2 SVGIG (reference sequence). This CDR3 contains 17 residues. Incomplete CDR3 DNA: TGTGCCTGGAGTACATATTCTCGTCAGAGAACTAATTCACCC. This sequence encodes CAWSTYSRQRTNSP. The entire CDR3 protein is CAWSTYSRQRTNSPLHF.

Concerning this clone itself: The read terminates 3 residues before the CDR3 end, so the remaining end is supplied by the germline J gene. The chain carries TRBV7-9 and TRBJ1-1; D is perhaps TRBD1 (5 bases). Per the germline V gene, CDR1 is SEHNR and CDR2 is FQNEAQ (reference sequence). CDR3 length equals 14 residues. The V and J ends lost 5 bases and 1 base respectively, with 11 bases between them. The sequenced part of the CDR3 DNA is TGTGCCAGCAGCCTACAGGCAGCGAACACTGAA. This sequence encodes CASSLQAANTE. From start to end, the CDR3 is CASSLQAANTEAFF.